Listed here are 27 T cell receptor beta chains from one sample, sequenced in a study of regulatory T cells in long-lasting Graves disease. As to time point: persistent/refractory GD, antithyroid drugs over 5 years with positive TRAb. Preparation of the TCR library used RNA extracted from PBMCs. Arm-PCR of CDR3 regions with iRepertoire HTBI primers generated TCR beta libraries. TCRdb redid the calling of the multiplex PCR reads with MiXCR, one entry per CDR3 protein. The sample holds some 370,000 distinct CDR3 sequences; around 20% are singletons and the top ten take about a fifth. Sample: peripheral blood mononuclear cells (PBMCs), taken when the disease was refractory, from a patient treated with antithyroid drugs. The origin of the receptors is a female donor with Graves disease.

This clonotype is a singleton in its sample. V gene TRBV7-9 combines with J gene TRBJ1-5; D is undetermined. This CDR3 comprises 14 residues. V gave up 5 bases and J gave up 6 bases, with 14 bases separating them. CDR1 is SEHNR and CDR2 is FQNEAQ in the germline V gene (reference sequence). DNA for the CDR3: TGTGCCAGCAGCACTACGACGGAAGGTCAGCCCCAGCATTTT. Encoded protein: CASSTTTEGQPQHF. The full variable domain, its missing parts supplied by reference TRBV7-9 and TRBJ1-5, is DTGVSQNPRHKITKRGQNVTFRCDPISEHNRLYWYRQTLGQGPEFLTYFQNEAQLEKSRLLSDRFSAERPKGSFSTLEIQRTEQGDSAMYLCASSTTTEGQPQHFGDGTRLSIL.

This clonotype was picked up many times. The chain is built from TRBV20-1 and TRBJ2-7, with TRBD2 matching 10 bases. The CDR3 length is 15 residues. Germline V CDR1 and CDR2: DFQATT, SNEGSKA (reference sequence). The ends lost 0 bases at V and 3 bases at J; junction bases unmatched: 5. CDR3: CSARDLSGRLYEQYF. CDR3 DNA: TGCAGTGCTAGAGATCTTAGCGGGAGGCTCTACGAGCAGTACTTC.

About this clonotype: This could be a read error, since a much larger clone is one nucleotide away. The chain is built from TRBV7-6 and TRBJ2-5; D unresolved. CDR1 and CDR2 from the germline V gene are SGHVS and FNYEAQ. CDR3 size: 15 residues. CDR3 sequence reads: CASSFGGQVVETQHF. The CDR3 nucleotides read TGTGCCAGCAGCTTCGGCGGCCAAGTTGTAGAGACCCAGCACTTC. The variable domain in full, with the rest retrieved from reference TRBV7-6 and TRBJ2-5, is GAGVSQSPRYKVTKRGQDVALRCDPISGHVSLYWYRQALGQGPEFLTYFNYEAQQDKSGLPNDRFSAERPEGSISTLTIQRTEQRDSAMYRCASSFGGQVVETQHFGPGTRLLVL.

The rearrangement uses TRBV11-2 and TRBJ2-5, with TRBD1 identical over 10 bases. Germline CDR1 SGHAT, CDR2 FQNNGV. CDR3 length equals 17 residues. With V trimmed by 3 bases and J by 5 bases, 12 bases remained unmatched. CDR3 region: CASSFRGADRGFETQYF. CDR3 nucleotide sequence: TGTGCCAGCAGCTTCCGGGGCGCGGACAGGGGGTTTGAGACCCAGTACTTC.

As for this clonotype: A read error may explain this, as a much larger clone is one base away. The CDR3 DNA follows: TGTGCCAGCAGCCAAGACCTCGGGACACTCGCCTACGAGCAGCACTTC. This codes for CASSQDLGTLAYEQHF. The chain couples TRBV3-1 to TRBJ2-7; tentative D call: TRBD1 (6 bases). Germline V lookup: CDR1 LGHDT, CDR2 YNNKEL (reference sequence). This CDR3 has 16 residues.

The chain has TRBV7-2 and TRBJ2-1, with unresolved D. The ends were cut back, 4 bases at V and 12 bases at J, with 10 bases in the middle. Germline CDR1 and CDR2: SGHTA and FQGNSA. The CDR3 length is 11 residues. This CDR3 reads CASSSSHRQFF. CDR3 nucleotide sequence: TGTGCCAGCAGCTCGTCCCATCGGCAGTTCTTC.

The chain employs TRBV6-1 and TRBJ2-2; the match to TRBD1 covers 10 bases. The CDR3 totals 16 residues. CDR1 is MNHNS, CDR2 SASEGT, per germline. Trimming at V came to 8 bases and at J to 6 bases, leaving 12 bases not matched to a gene. The CDR3 region is CASLQTGGERAGELFF. DNA of the CDR3: TGTGCCAGCCTACAGACAGGGGGCGAGAGGGCCGGGGAGCTGTTTTTT.

The CDR3 protein is CASSTLPGAEAFF. The CDR3 region has the DNA TGTGCCAGTAGTACCCTCCCTGGTGCTGAAGCTTTCTTT. This chain links TRBV19 with TRBJ1-1, with D unclear. V was trimmed by 4 bases and J by 6 bases, leaving 12 bases between them. Looked up from germline, CDR1 is LNHDA and CDR2 is SQIVND (reference sequence). This CDR3 contains 13 residues.

This chain joins TRBV6-1 and TRBJ2-2, with TRBD1 as a possible D gene (5 bases). Germline lookup yields CDR1 MNHNS and CDR2 SASEGT. V lost 4 bases, J lost 4 bases, and 22 bases lay in between. The CDR3 sequence is 18 residues long. This CDR3 is CASSALARPVRGTGELFF. CDR3 sequence (DNA): TGTGCCAGCAGTGCCCTCGCCCGCCCCGTAAGGGGCACCGGGGAGCTGTTTTTT.

This clonotype was picked up many times. The chain couples TRBV20-1 to TRBJ1-2, with no clear D. Trimming pared 3 bases from V and 4 bases from J, leaving 12 bases between. This CDR3 has 13 amino acids. CDR1 is DFQATT and CDR2 is SNEGSKA in the germline V gene (reference sequence). This CDR3 is CSASPNPAYGYTF. CDR3 coding DNA: TGCAGTGCTAGCCCTAATCCCGCCTATGGCTACACCTTC.

This clonotype was recorded many times. The chain carries TRBV7-9 and TRBJ1-1; D possibly corresponds to TRBD1 (5 bases). From germline, CDR1 is SEHNR and CDR2 FQNEAQ (reference sequence). This CDR3 spans 16 amino acids. Trimming shortened V by 5 bases and J by 1 base, and 17 bases separated the two germline ends. The CDR3 DNA follows: TGTGCCAGCAGCCCAATCCCGGGACCCCCGAACACTGAAGCTTTCTTT. Translation: CASSPIPGPPNTEAFF. The variable domain in full, completed from reference TRBV7-9 and TRBJ1-1, reads DTGVSQNPRHKITKRGQNVTFRCDPISEHNRLYWYRQTLGQGPEFLTYFQNEAQLEKSRLLSDRFSAERPKGSFSTLEIQRTEQGDSAMYLCASSPIPGPPNTEAFFGQGTRLTVV.

In its sample, this clonotype was seen many times. This rearrangement joins TRBV7-2 to TRBJ1-1; possible D gene TRBD1, 6 bases. The CDR3 consists of 19 residues. Germline V gives CDR1 SGHTA, CDR2 FQGNSA. Trimming took off 5 bases at V and 0 bases at J, with 25 bases between the two ends. DNA for the CDR3: TGTGCCAGCAGCCCTTCCTCGGGCGGGACATATCTCATGAACACTGAAGCTTTCTTT. Protein sequence: CASSPSSGGTYLMNTEAFF.

The J gene is TRBJ2-7, the V gene TRBV10-3, with D maybe TRBD1 (6 bases). The germline CDR1 and CDR2 sequences are ENHRY and SYGVKD. V was shortened by 1 base and J by 4 bases, with 14 bases between the two germline ends. This CDR3 spans 15 amino acids. Here the CDR3 reads CAISELARQGYEQYF. The CDR3 region has the DNA TGTGCCATCAGTGAGTTAGCTCGCCAGGGGTACGAGCAGTACTTC.

This sequence joins TRBV20-1 and TRBJ2-6; either TRBD1 or TRBD2 may supply D (5 bases each). With 8 bases removed from V and 0 bases from J, the gap between germline ends came to 20 bases. The CDR3 has 17 amino acids. CDR1 DFQATT and CDR2 SNEGSKA come from the germline V gene (reference sequence). As DNA, the CDR3 is TGCAGTCCAGAGCAGGGCGGGCCCTTCTCTGGGGCCAACGTCCTGACTTTC. It specifies CSPEQGGPFSGANVLTF.

This clonotype has more than one count but fewer than ten. The chain is built from TRBV20-1 and TRBJ2-7; TRBD2 matches at 13 bases. The CDR3 is 13 amino acids. V lost 3 bases, J lost 6 bases, and 2 bases stayed unmatched. Germline V gene lookup returns CDR1 DFQATT and CDR2 SNEGSKA (reference sequence). The CDR3 protein is CSASGLAGVEQYF. CDR3 DNA sequence: TGCAGTGCTAGTGGACTAGCGGGAGTCGAGCAGTACTTC.

As regards this clonotype: It may be a read error: a sequence one base away is much more abundant. V gene TRBV5-1 combines with J gene TRBJ2-2; the D is unclear. CDR3 length: 14 residues. V gave up 5 bases and J gave up 2 bases, with 10 bases separating them. Germline values: CDR1 SGHRS, CDR2 YFSETQ. The CDR3 region has the DNA TGCGCCAGCAGGAAGGGCAGTAACACCGGGGAGCTGTTTTTT. It codes for CASRKGSNTGELFF.

At least ten counts were recorded for this clonotype. The genes are TRBV2 and TRBJ2-2; D unclear. The CDR3 is 13 amino acids. Per the germline V gene, CDR1 is SNHLY and CDR2 is FYNNEI. Trimming removed 4 bases at V and 4 bases at J, with 7 bases between. The CDR3 DNA reads TGTGCCAGCAGTGGGTCGGTCACCGGGGAGCTGTTTTTT. It encodes CASSGSVTGELFF.

This clonotype was found a few times. The chain has TRBV7-8 and TRBJ1-2, with D maybe TRBD1 (5 bases). The CDR3 is 15 residues long. CDR1 is SGHVS and CDR2 is FQNEAQ in the germline V gene. Trimming took 4 bases from V and 3 from J, leaving 15 bases between them. As DNA, the CDR3 is TGTGCCAGCAGCTCGACAGCAACCCCGTACTATGGCTACACCTTC. It is translated as CASSSTATPYYGYTF.

In this sample, this clonotype turned up a few times. The rearrangement links TRBV19 to TRBJ2-7; 12 bases agree with TRBD1. This CDR3 is 16 amino acids long. Losses at the gene ends were 3 bases for V and 5 bases for J; bases not matched to a gene: 8. Germline CDR1 reads LNHDA; CDR2 reads SQIVND (reference sequence). The CDR3 DNA reads TGTGCCAGTAGTATGACCCCCGGGACAGGGGGCCACGAGCAGTACTTC. It is translated as CASSMTPGTGGHEQYF.

This clonotype appeared many times. V gene TRBV27 combines with J gene TRBJ2-4, with a tentative D call TRBD2 (5 bases). The germline CDR1 and CDR2 sequences are MNHEY and SMNVEV (reference sequence). V lost 9 bases and J lost 9, with 18 bases in between. CDR3 length: 13 residues. CDR3: CASGPSRGSIQYF. The CDR3 nucleotides are TGTGCCAGTGGCCCTAGCCGAGGGAGCATTCAGTACTTC.

The rearrangement joins TRBV24-1 to TRBJ2-3, with 9 bases fitting TRBD2. The CDR3 length is 15 residues. Germline trimming cut 5 bases from V and 2 bases from J; bases unmatched to any gene: 4. Germline lookup yields CDR1 KGHDR and CDR2 SFDVKD. The CDR3 DNA reads as TGTGCCACCAGTGGGGCTAGCGGGAACACAGATACGCAGTATTTT. As protein: CATSGASGNTDTQYF.

This clonotype was recorded at least ten times. The rearrangement links TRBV7-2 to TRBJ1-5; 7 nucleotides match TRBD1. V shed 5 bases, J shed 2 bases, and the junction held 6 bases outside the gene matches. The CDR3 has 15 residues. Per the germline V gene, CDR1 is SGHTA and CDR2 is FQGNSA. In DNA, the CDR3 is TGTGCCAGCAGCCTTAGACAGGGTCGCAATCAGCCCCAGCATTTT. Encoded protein: CASSLRQGRNQPQHF.

This clonotype was seen repeatedly, ten times or more. This sequence joins TRBV28 and TRBJ1-5; 8 bases map to TRBD1. This CDR3 region has 17 residues. Per the germline V gene, CDR1 is MDHEN and CDR2 is SYDVKM. The V and J ends lost 3 bases and 0 bases, in that order; junction bases with no gene match: 7. The CDR3 region has the DNA TGTGCCAGCAGTTTCGGGACAGGAACATATAGCAATCAGCCCCAGCATTTT. This encodes CASSFGTGTYSNQPQHF.

This clonotype has ten or more counts. The rearrangement uses TRBV28 and TRBJ2-5; possible D gene TRBD2, 5 bases. Per the germline V gene, CDR1 is MDHEN and CDR2 is SYDVKM. The CDR3 spans 14 residues. The V gene lost 8 bases and the J gene lost 2 bases, with 15 bases spanning the gap. The CDR3 nucleotides are TGTGCCAGCGCGGGCAGGAGATTACAAGAGACCCAGTACTTC. As protein: CASAGRRLQETQYF.

In its sample, this clonotype was seen once. The junction does not match germline at one end; this may be a read error. The chain links TRBV12-3 or TRBV12-4 to TRBJ2-7, with TRBD1 matching over 8 bases. There are 16 residues in the CDR3. The CDR3 is CASSLSGGRGVRERYF. The CDR3 DNA is TGTGCCAGCAGTTTATCAGGGGGCAGGGGTGTTCGCGAGCGGTACTTC.

The table lists this clonotype with many counts. The chain links TRBV7-2 to TRBJ1-1; D is uncertain. The germline V gene has CDR1 SGHTA and CDR2 FQGNSA. V was shortened by 1 base and J by 3 bases, with 6 bases between the two germline ends. The CDR3 runs 13 residues. The CDR3 here is CASSLDFDTEAFF. The CDR3 nucleotides read TGTGCCAGCAGCTTAGATTTCGACACTGAAGCTTTCTTT.

With regard to this clonotype: A much larger clone differs from this one at a single base, so this may be a read error. The conserved phenylalanine or tryptophan normally closing the CDR3 is absent here, so this likely arose from a read error. In DNA, the CDR3 is TGTGCCACCAGCCCCCGACAGGGGGACATCAGTGGCTACACCCTC. Protein product: CATSPRQGDISGYTL. The gene calls are TRBV15 and TRBJ1-2; 9 bases line up with TRBD1. The germline V gene has CDR1 LNHNV and CDR2 YYDKDF (reference sequence). With V trimmed by 5 bases and J by 7 bases, 11 bases remained unmatched. The CDR3 runs to 15 residues.